A single sample is the source of the 8 T cell receptor beta chains below, sequenced in a study of blood T cell repertoires in COVID-19. Using immunoSEQ multiplex PCR, the repertoire was profiled, and TCRdb retains in-frame clones only, with some absent. The data show under 250,000 clones, approximately 88% seen once. Sequencing was done on a sample of peripheral blood. All receptors derive from a man aged 35 to 55 with acute or convalescent COVID-19.

The gene calls are TRBV6-5 and TRBJ2-5; D is perhaps TRBD2 (5 bases). The length of the CDR3 is 15 residues. CDR1 MNHEY and CDR2 SVGAGI come from the germline V gene. V was pared by 0 bases and J by 1 base, with 9 bases between. As DNA, the CDR3 is TGTGCCAGCAGTTACTCGTCCCGGGGCCAAGAGACCCAGTACTTC. Translating it yields CASSYSSRGQETQYF.

This chain connects TRBV18 to TRBJ1-4; D possibly corresponds to TRBD1 (6 bases). The germline V gene has CDR1 KGHSH and CDR2 LQKENI. V lost 2 bases, J lost 5 bases, and 12 bases lay in between. The CDR3 has 15 residues. The CDR3 DNA reads TGTGCCAGCTCACCAGCTGGGACACCGAATGAAAAACTGTTTTTT. It translates to CASSPAGTPNEKLFF.

The gene calls are TRBV10-3 and TRBJ1-2, with D possibly matching TRBD1 (5 bases). The CDR3 runs 15 residues. Between the trimmed V and J ends, which lost 4 bases and 0 bases, there was a span of 12 bases. Germline V gene lookup returns CDR1 ENHRY and CDR2 SYGVKD. The CDR3 loop reads CAISAHGGTNYGYTF. Here the CDR3 DNA reads TGTGCCATCAGTGCCCACGGGGGAACTAACTATGGCTACACCTTC.

The chain uses TRBV10-1 and TRBJ1-1; D is undetermined. Germline V gives CDR1 WNHNN, CDR2 SYGVQD (reference sequence). The CDR3 spans 13 residues. V dropped 3 bases and J dropped 1 base, with 6 bases sitting between them. CDR3 region: CASSDSGNTEAFF. In DNA form, the CDR3 reads TGCGCCAGCAGTGATTCGGGGAACACTGAAGCTTTCTTT.

The chain has TRBV11-2 and TRBJ2-2; no firm D call. Germline CDR1 is SGHAT and CDR2 is FQNNGV. The V end was cut by 3 bases, the J end by 7 bases, with 9 bases between. This CDR3 is built from 13 residues. CDR3: CASSFVRGGELFF. The CDR3, as DNA: TGTGCCAGCAGCTTTGTACGAGGCGGGGAGCTGTTTTTT.

V gene TRBV6-5 combines with J gene TRBJ1-6, with TRBD1 matching 7 bases. This CDR3 has 15 residues. J was trimmed by 8 bases and V by 2 bases; bases with no gene match: 6. Looked up from germline, CDR1 is MNHEY and CDR2 is SVGAGI. The CDR3 spells CASSYRQGGDSPLHF. For the CDR3, the DNA is TGTGCCAGCAGTTACCGGCAGGGGGGCGATTCACCCCTCCACTTT.

The V gene is TRBV18, the J gene TRBJ2-7; D perhaps matches TRBD2 (6 bases). In germline, CDR1 is KGHSH, CDR2 LQKENI. The CDR3 runs 15 residues. The V and J ends lost 4 bases and 0 bases respectively, with 13 bases between them. CDR3 in DNA: TGTGCCAGCTCACTCGGGACTTTTAGCTCCTACGAGCAGTACTTC. Translated: CASSLGTFSSYEQYF.

The chain couples TRBV6-1 to TRBJ1-1; 8 bases fit TRBD1. CDR3 length equals 15 residues. J was trimmed by 0 bases and V by 6 bases; bases with no gene match: 6. The V gene's germline CDR1 is MNHNS and CDR2 SASEGT. The CDR3 sequence is CASRPGQAVNTEAFF. CDR3 DNA sequence: TGTGCCAGCAGACCGGGACAGGCTGTGAACACTGAAGCTTTCTTT.